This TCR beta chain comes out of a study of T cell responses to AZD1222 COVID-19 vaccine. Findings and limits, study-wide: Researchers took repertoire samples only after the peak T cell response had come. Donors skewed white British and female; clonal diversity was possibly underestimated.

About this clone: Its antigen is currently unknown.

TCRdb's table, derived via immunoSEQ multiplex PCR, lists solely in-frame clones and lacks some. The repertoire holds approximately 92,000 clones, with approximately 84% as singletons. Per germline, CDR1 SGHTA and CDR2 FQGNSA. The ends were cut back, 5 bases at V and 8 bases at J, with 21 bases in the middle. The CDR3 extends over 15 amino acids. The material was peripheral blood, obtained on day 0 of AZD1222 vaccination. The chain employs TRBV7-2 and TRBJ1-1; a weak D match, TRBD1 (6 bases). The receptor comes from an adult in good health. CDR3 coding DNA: TGTGCCAGCAGCCCTGACGGACAGCAGAGGGAAGAAGCTTTCTTT. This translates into CASSPDGQQREEAFF.